This T cell receptor (beta chain) appears in the sequencing data of a study of blood T cell repertoires in COVID-19. This clone showed up just a few times. Only in-frame clones appear in the TCRdb table, and some are missing; sequencing was by immunoSEQ multiplex PCR. The sample shows around 120,000 clones, 70% to 90% of them seen only once. Germline values: CDR1 SGHAT, CDR2 FQDESV (reference sequence). The V segment lost 5 bases and the J segment 11 bases; nucleotides outside the gene matches: 8. The CDR3 totals 13 residues. The V call is TRBV11-1, the J call TRBJ1-4; 7 bases map to TRBD1. The sequenced sample was peripheral blood. This TCR was recovered from a man between 65 and 85 years old who had recovered from COVID-19. As DNA, the CDR3 is TGTGCCAGCAGCCCCGGACAGGCCTTCAAACTGTTTTTT. Protein product: CASSPGQAFKLFF.